A selection of T cell receptor beta chains follows, all from one sample in a study of graft-versus-host responses after intestinal transplantation. TCRdb keeps only in-frame clones here, not all; method: immunoSEQ multiplex PCR. The data show 90,000 to 130,000 clones, just under 95% seen once. The antigens for these receptors are not known. The sequenced sample was unstimulated CD8+ T cells sorted from spleen or lymph node cells, obtained before transplant. The receptors shown here come from a human donor who was the organ donor for an intestinal transplant. The CDR3 runs from the conserved cysteine through the conserved F or W. Fields, in order: clone size, D gene, J gene, V gene, CDR3 DNA, CDR3 protein. A D gene is named only where the DNA matches it firmly. The size entry is marked missing in some rows and otherwise reads once, few, many or a size class.

clone_size: NA; d_call: TRBD1; j_call: TRBJ1-1; v_call: TRBV5-5; cdr3_nt: TGTGCCAGCAGCCCCCCGGAGACAGGGCAGTTCACTGAAGCTTTCTTT; cdr3_aa: CASSPPETGQFTEAFF
clone_size: NA; d_call: NA; j_call: TRBJ2-7; v_call: TRBV2; cdr3_nt: TGTGCCAGCAGTGAGGCAGGCTTTCCCTACGAGCAGTACTTC; cdr3_aa: CASSEAGFPYEQYF
clone_size: NA; d_call: NA; j_call: TRBJ2-1; v_call: TRBV27; cdr3_nt: TGTGCCAGCCCCTTAGGGGCTGAGCAGTTCTTC; cdr3_aa: CASPLGAEQFF
clone_size: NA; d_call: NA; j_call: TRBJ1-2; v_call: TRBV6-4; cdr3_nt: TGTGCCAGCAGTGATATCTGGCGGCTAGAACACTATGGCTACACCTTC; cdr3_aa: CASSDIWRLEHYGYTF
clone_size: NA; d_call: NA; j_call: TRBJ1-1; v_call: TRBV27; cdr3_nt: TGTGCCAGCAGTTTCAGGGGACGCACTGAAGCTTTCTTT; cdr3_aa: CASSFRGRTEAFF
clone_size: NA; d_call: TRBD1; j_call: TRBJ1-1; v_call: TRBV5-4; cdr3_nt: TGTGCCAGCAGCCCCGGACAGGGGGCTGAAGCTTTCTTT; cdr3_aa: CASSPGQGAEAFF
clone_size: NA; d_call: TRBD2; j_call: TRBJ2-3; v_call: TRBV4-2; cdr3_nt: TGTGCCAGCAGCCAAGCTGTGGCTAGCGGACGCACAGATACGCAGTATTTT; cdr3_aa: CASSQAVASGRTDTQYF
clone_size: NA; d_call: TRBD2; j_call: TRBJ2-7; v_call: TRBV13; cdr3_nt: TGTGCCAGCAGCTTAGGCCGCAGCGGGAGGGAGCAGTACTTC; cdr3_aa: CASSLGRSGREQYF
clone_size: NA; d_call: TRBD1; j_call: TRBJ2-3; v_call: TRBV10-1; cdr3_nt: TGCGCCAGCAGTGATTACAGGGGGACAGAATCCACAGATACGCAGTATTTT; cdr3_aa: CASSDYRGTESTDTQYF
clone_size: NA; d_call: NA; j_call: TRBJ2-1; v_call: TRBV19; cdr3_nt: TGTGCCAGTATGTTCAGTGAGCAGTTCTTC; cdr3_aa: CASMFSEQFF
clone_size: NA; d_call: NA; j_call: TRBJ2-1; v_call: TRBV27; cdr3_nt: TGTGCCAGCAGCCCCTCCCCAGGGCCCCCTGAGGAGCATGAGCAGTTCTTC; cdr3_aa: CASSPSPGPPEEHEQFF
clone_size: NA; d_call: NA; j_call: TRBJ2-3; v_call: TRBV4-3; cdr3_nt: TGCGCCAGCAGCCAAGATAGGGGTTCCAGTTTCACAGATACGCAGTATTTT; cdr3_aa: CASSQDRGSSFTDTQYF
clone_size: NA; d_call: NA; j_call: TRBJ1-1; v_call: TRBV28; cdr3_nt: TGTGCCAGCAGTTTATGGGGGAGGACTGAAGCTTTCTTT; cdr3_aa: CASSLWGRTEAFF
clone_size: NA; d_call: NA; j_call: TRBJ2-1; v_call: TRBV5-8; cdr3_nt: TGTGCCAGCAGGGGACTGTACAATGAGCAGTTCTTC; cdr3_aa: CASRGLYNEQFF
clone_size: NA; d_call: NA; j_call: TRBJ1-5; v_call: TRBV19; cdr3_nt: TGTGCCAGTAGCCCTACAGGGATCTGGCAGCATTTT; cdr3_aa: CASSPTGIWQHF
clone_size: once; d_call: TRBD2; j_call: TRBJ2-7; v_call: TRBV9; cdr3_nt: TGTGCCAGCAGCGTAGGCAGTAGCGGGATAGCCTACGAGCAGTACTTC; cdr3_aa: CASSVGSSGIAYEQYF
clone_size: NA; d_call: NA; j_call: TRBJ1-6; v_call: TRBV28; cdr3_nt: TGTGCCAGCAGCACTACCGGTTCACCCCTCCACTTT; cdr3_aa: CASSTTGSPLHF
clone_size: NA; d_call: NA; j_call: TRBJ2-6; v_call: TRBV2; cdr3_nt: TGTGCCAGCAGTGACCTAGTATCTGGGGCCAACGTCCTGACTTTC; cdr3_aa: CASSDLVSGANVLTF
clone_size: NA; d_call: NA; j_call: TRBJ2-7; v_call: TRBV5-4; cdr3_nt: TGTGCCAGCAGCTTGGACAACTCCTACGAGCAGTACTTC; cdr3_aa: CASSLDNSYEQYF
clone_size: NA; d_call: NA; j_call: TRBJ2-1; v_call: TRBV5-1; cdr3_nt: TGCGCCAGCAGCTTTCGTAAACTCGATCGTTACAATGAGCAGTTCTTC; cdr3_aa: CASSFRKLDRYNEQFF
clone_size: NA; d_call: NA; j_call: TRBJ1-1; v_call: TRBV30; cdr3_nt: TGTGCCTGGAGGCGGGGAGGGGATACTGAAGCTTTCTTT; cdr3_aa: CAWRRGGDTEAFF
clone_size: NA; d_call: NA; j_call: TRBJ1-1; v_call: TRBV9; cdr3_nt: TGTGCCAGCAGCGTAGATAAAGCGAACACTGAAGCTTTCTTT; cdr3_aa: CASSVDKANTEAFF
clone_size: NA; d_call: TRBD2; j_call: TRBJ2-3; v_call: TRBV11-2; cdr3_nt: TGTGCCAGCAGCCCCGGGACTAGCGGGATTAGGAAAGATACGCAGTATTTT; cdr3_aa: CASSPGTSGIRKDTQYF
clone_size: NA; d_call: NA; j_call: TRBJ2-7; v_call: TRBV4-1; cdr3_nt: TGCGCCAGCACCCAGACGGACTGGGTCTACGAGCAGTACTTC; cdr3_aa: CASTQTDWVYEQYF
clone_size: NA; d_call: NA; j_call: TRBJ2-7; v_call: TRBV6-1; cdr3_nt: TGTGCCAGCACCCTGGATGGAGCCTCCTACGAGCAGTACTTC; cdr3_aa: CASTLDGASYEQYF
clone_size: NA; d_call: TRBD2; j_call: TRBJ2-1; v_call: TRBV11-2; cdr3_nt: TGTGCCAGCCAGAGCGGGGCCTACAATGAGCAGTTCTTC; cdr3_aa: CASQSGAYNEQFF
clone_size: NA; d_call: NA; j_call: TRBJ1-2; v_call: TRBV6-6; cdr3_nt: TGTGCCAGCAGTTACTCGGGCGGTTTCGGCTATGGCTACACCTTC; cdr3_aa: CASSYSGGFGYGYTF
clone_size: NA; d_call: TRBD1; j_call: TRBJ1-5; v_call: TRBV7-2; cdr3_nt: TGTGCCAGCAGCGCTCGGACAGGGGCCAATCAGCCCCAGCATTTT; cdr3_aa: CASSARTGANQPQHF
clone_size: NA; d_call: NA; j_call: TRBJ2-3; v_call: TRBV5-5; cdr3_nt: TGTGCCAGCAGCTTGTACGGGAAATACGCAGATACGCAGTATTTT; cdr3_aa: CASSLYGKYADTQYF
clone_size: once; d_call: NA; j_call: TRBJ2-2; v_call: TRBV28; cdr3_nt: TGTGCCAGCAAGAGAGGGAGAGCGGTCGCCGGGGAGCTGTTTTTT; cdr3_aa: CASKRGRAVAGELFF
clone_size: NA; d_call: NA; j_call: TRBJ2-7; v_call: TRBV30; cdr3_nt: TGTGCCATTGGACTAAACGAGCAGTACTTC; cdr3_aa: CAIGLNEQYF
clone_size: NA; d_call: NA; j_call: TRBJ1-1; v_call: TRBV27; cdr3_nt: TGTGCCAGCAGTTTGCGGGGGGGGAACACTGAAGCTTTCTTT; cdr3_aa: CASSLRGGNTEAFF
clone_size: once; d_call: TRBD1; j_call: TRBJ1-3; v_call: TRBV9; cdr3_nt: TGTGCCAGCAGCGGAGGGACAGCCTCTGGAAACACCATATATTTT; cdr3_aa: CASSGGTASGNTIYF
clone_size: NA; d_call: NA; j_call: TRBJ2-7; v_call: TRBV1; cdr3_nt: TGCACCAGCGGGACTAGCATGGAAGAGCAGTACTTC; cdr3_aa: CTSGTSMEEQYF
clone_size: NA; d_call: NA; j_call: TRBJ2-7; v_call: TRBV19; cdr3_nt: TGTGCCAGTAGTATAGTGTCGGGTTACGAGCAGTACTTC; cdr3_aa: CASSIVSGYEQYF
clone_size: NA; d_call: NA; j_call: TRBJ1-5; v_call: TRBV6-5; cdr3_nt: TGTGCCAGCAGTCTGACAGTTAGCAATCAGCCCCAGCATTTT; cdr3_aa: CASSLTVSNQPQHF
clone_size: NA; d_call: TRBD2; j_call: TRBJ2-1; v_call: TRBV12-5; cdr3_nt: TGTGCTAGTGGTCCCTATAGCGGGAGGGCCAGGGATGAGCAGTTCTTC; cdr3_aa: CASGPYSGRARDEQFF
clone_size: NA; d_call: NA; j_call: TRBJ2-1; v_call: TRBV4-1; cdr3_nt: TGCGCCAGCAGCCAAATTGGGCTCGACAATGAGCAGTTCTTC; cdr3_aa: CASSQIGLDNEQFF
clone_size: NA; d_call: NA; j_call: TRBJ2-5; v_call: TRBV7-2; cdr3_nt: TGTGCCAGCAGCTCAGAGTTCCCGGGCGACCTTAGGGAGACCCAGTACTTC; cdr3_aa: CASSSEFPGDLRETQYF
clone_size: NA; d_call: NA; j_call: TRBJ2-1; v_call: TRBV5-1; cdr3_nt: TGCGCCAGCAGCTTACAAGGGGCCTCCTACAATGAGCAGTTCTTC; cdr3_aa: CASSLQGASYNEQFF
clone_size: once; d_call: NA; j_call: TRBJ2-1; v_call: TRBV7-9; cdr3_nt: TGTGCCAGCAGGACTCAGGGGCCCCATGAGCAGTTCTTC; cdr3_aa: CASRTQGPHEQFF
clone_size: NA; d_call: TRBD1; j_call: TRBJ2-7; v_call: TRBV15; cdr3_nt: TGTGCCACCAGCAGTGGACAGGGCTCCTACGAGCAGTACTTC; cdr3_aa: CATSSGQGSYEQYF
clone_size: NA; d_call: TRBD1; j_call: TRBJ1-4; v_call: TRBV9; cdr3_nt: TGTGCCAGCAGCCCGAAACAGGGGGTTCAGGAAAAACTGTTTTTT; cdr3_aa: CASSPKQGVQEKLFF
clone_size: NA; d_call: NA; j_call: TRBJ2-7; v_call: TRBV6-5; cdr3_nt: TGTGCCAGCAGTTTCGGGGGCGAGCAGTACTTC; cdr3_aa: CASSFGGEQYF
clone_size: NA; d_call: NA; j_call: TRBJ1-5; v_call: TRBV6-1; cdr3_nt: TGTGCCAGCAGTTGGGGGGTTTACAATCAGCCCCAGCATTTT; cdr3_aa: CASSWGVYNQPQHF
clone_size: NA; d_call: NA; j_call: TRBJ2-5; v_call: TRBV4-2; cdr3_nt: TGTGCCAGCAGCCAAGAGCTAGCGTCGGGTGAGACCCAGTACTTC; cdr3_aa: CASSQELASGETQYF
clone_size: NA; d_call: NA; j_call: TRBJ2-7; v_call: TRBV28; cdr3_nt: TGTGCCAGCAGTTTATACGGATCCCACGAGCAGTACTTC; cdr3_aa: CASSLYGSHEQYF
clone_size: NA; d_call: NA; j_call: TRBJ1-2; v_call: TRBV4-1; cdr3_nt: TGCGCCAGCAGCCAAGATGCGGGGTGGGACGGCTACACCTTC; cdr3_aa: CASSQDAGWDGYTF
clone_size: NA; d_call: TRBD1; j_call: TRBJ1-1; v_call: TRBV9; cdr3_nt: TGTGCCACCGCACAGGGGGCGAAGACTGAAGCTTTCTTT; cdr3_aa: CATAQGAKTEAFF
clone_size: NA; d_call: NA; j_call: TRBJ2-5; v_call: TRBV7-6; cdr3_nt: TGTGCCAGCAGCTTAGCCAGGAGAGAGACCCAGTACTTC; cdr3_aa: CASSLARRETQYF
clone_size: NA; d_call: NA; j_call: TRBJ2-4; v_call: TRBV5-6; cdr3_nt: TGTGCCAGCAGCTTGGATGCCGGGACATTCACCGACAAAAACATTCAGTACTTC; cdr3_aa: CASSLDAGTFTDKNIQYF
clone_size: NA; d_call: TRBD1; j_call: TRBJ2-7; v_call: TRBV27; cdr3_nt: TGTGCCAGCAGTGTTGACAGGGGCCACGAGCAGTACTTC; cdr3_aa: CASSVDRGHEQYF
clone_size: NA; d_call: NA; j_call: TRBJ2-5; v_call: TRBV5-6; cdr3_nt: TGTGCCAGCAGCTTGGAAAGGGAAGAGACCCAGTACTTC; cdr3_aa: CASSLEREETQYF